These 23 T cell receptor beta chains originate from one sample sequenced in a study of blood T cells in healthy people across ages. Combining a sample-barcoded 5' primer with a J-beta primer mix, a second PCR ran for roughly 6 to 12 cycles. TCRdb recomputed calls from the 5' RACE reads with MiXCR, one row per CDR3 protein. The repertoire consists of approximately 1.5 million distinct CDR3 sequences, with roughly 43% occurring once and the leading ten covering just over 4%. Sequencing used blood. These receptors all stem from a woman younger than 35 in good health.

The table lists this clonotype with a few counts. The chain recombines TRBV4-1 with TRBJ2-7, with D unclear. V lost 1 base, J lost 4 bases, and 11 bases lay in between. CDR1 and CDR2 from the germline V gene are MGHRA and YSYEKL. CDR3 length equals 14 residues. The CDR3 loop is CASSQAPGLYEQYF. The CDR3 DNA reads TGCGCCAGCAGCCAAGCCCCAGGTTTATACGAGCAGTACTTC.

The chain employs TRBV20-1 and TRBJ1-3; D is undetermined. There are 14 residues in the CDR3. CDR1 is DFQATT, CDR2 SNEGSKA, per germline (reference sequence). V was shortened by 6 bases and J by 5 bases, with 17 bases between the two germline ends. The CDR3 DNA reads as TGCAGTGCACGAGGCGGCAGCAGCCGAAACACCATATATTTT. This codes for CSARGGSSRNTIYF.

The chain recombines TRBV6-2 or TRBV6-3 with TRBJ2-3; 7 bases fit TRBD1. CDR3 length: 19 residues. Germline V lookup: CDR1 MNHEY, CDR2 SVGEGT. Unmatched junction bases numbered 19, after V lost 2 bases and J lost 5 bases. The CDR3: CASSYRQGEYEASGDTQYF. As DNA, the CDR3 is TGTGCCAGCAGTTACCGGCAGGGGGAATATGAGGCTAGTGGAGATACGCAGTATTTT.

This clonotype was detected only once. J is TRBJ2-2 and V is TRBV9; either TRBD1 or TRBD2 may fit D (5 bases each). CDR1 and CDR2 from the germline V gene are SGDLS and YYNGEE. CDR3 size: 16 residues. The V end was cut by 0 bases, the J end by 1 base, with 10 bases between. The CDR3 region is CASSVGGRLNTGELFF. CDR3 DNA: TGTGCCAGCAGCGTAGGGGGACGCCTGAACACCGGGGAGCTGTTTTTT.

In the case of this clonotype: One end of the junction does not line up with germline, which may come from a read error. This rearrangement joins TRBV7-2 to TRBJ2-1; the D call may be TRBD1 or TRBD2 (5 bases each). CDR1 and CDR2 from the germline V gene are SGHTA and FQGNSA. The CDR3 is made up of 13 amino acids. The CDR3 nucleotides are TGTGCCAGCAGTTTAGGCGTGGGGGTTGAGCAGTTCTTC. It is translated as CASSLGVGVEQFF.

The V call is TRBV20-1, the J call TRBJ2-7; TRBD2 matches 9 bases. The CDR3 is 14 amino acids. Trimming at V came to 2 bases and at J to 1 base, leaving 3 bases not matched to a gene. The germline gives CDR1 DFQATT, CDR2 SNEGSKA (reference sequence). As DNA, the CDR3 is TGCAGTGCTAGACTAGCGGGAATTTCCTACGAGCAGTACTTC. Its protein is CSARLAGISYEQYF.

This clonotype was counted a single time. V gene TRBV27 combines with J gene TRBJ1-1; 7 bases agree with TRBD1. After removal of 6 bases from V and 1 base from J, the junction contained 14 bases not matched to a gene. The CDR3 totals 17 residues. Germline V CDR1 and CDR2: MNHEY, SMNVEV (reference sequence). CDR3: CASRRDRTGPWNTEAFF. The CDR3 coding sequence is TGTGCCAGCAGACGAGATAGGACAGGTCCATGGAACACTGAAGCTTTCTTT.

The chain's CDR3 is CASSFPGLAGGPVDTQYF. In DNA form, the CDR3 reads TGTGCCAGCAGTTTCCCTGGACTAGCGGGAGGGCCGGTAGATACGCAGTATTTT. The chain is built from TRBV6-2 or TRBV6-3 and TRBJ2-3; 15 bases fit TRBD2. CDR1 MNHEY and CDR2 SVGEGT come from the germline V gene. Germline trimming cut 4 bases from V and 5 bases from J; bases unmatched to any gene: 10. The CDR3 consists of 18 residues.

This clonotype was observed a single time. This chain uses TRBV12-3 or TRBV12-4 with TRBJ2-3, with D tentatively TRBD1 (5 bases). This CDR3 comprises 14 residues. V was trimmed by 10 bases and J by 11 bases, leaving 25 bases between them. The CDR3 is CATESNRIGDVQYF. The CDR3 nucleotides are TGTGCCACAGAATCTAACAGGATTGGAGATGTGCAGTATTTT.

This clonotype was counted between two and nine times. V and J are TRBV14 and TRBJ2-7; 8 bases align to TRBD2. This CDR3 spans 15 amino acids. Losses at the gene ends were 1 base for V and 0 bases for J; bases not matched to a gene: 2. Germline V lookup: CDR1 SGHDN, CDR2 FVKESK. The CDR3 DNA sequence: TGTGCCAGCAGCCAAGCCGGGAGGGTCTCCTACGAGCAGTACTTC. Protein product: CASSQAGRVSYEQYF.

The rearrangement joins TRBV20-1 to TRBJ2-1; 12 nucleotides match TRBD2. The CDR3 totals 16 residues. The germline V gene has CDR1 DFQATT and CDR2 SNEGSKA (reference sequence). The J segment lost 0 bases and the V segment lost 6 bases, leaving 6 bases of the junction unmatched. Written as DNA, the CDR3 is TGCAGTGCCGGGACTAGCGGGTCCAGCTCCTACAATGAGCAGTTCTTC. It encodes CSAGTSGSSSYNEQFF.

This clonotype has only a few counts. The chain is built from TRBV3-1 and TRBJ2-1; D tentatively fits TRBD1 or TRBD2 (5 bases each). Trimming took off 3 bases at V and 3 bases at J, with 15 bases between the two ends. This CDR3 contains 16 residues. CDR1 LGHDT and CDR2 YNNKEL come from the germline V gene (reference sequence). CDR3 region: CASSQGTGSYYNEQFF. The CDR3 coding sequence is TGTGCCAGCAGCCAGGGGACGGGGTCATACTACAATGAGCAGTTCTTC.

The chain has TRBV3-1 and TRBJ2-1; a weak D match, TRBD2 (6 bases). CDR3 length: 14 residues. Per the germline V gene, CDR1 is LGHDT and CDR2 is YNNKEL (reference sequence). Trimming removed 7 bases from V and 6 bases from J, with 16 bases in between. The CDR3 nucleotides read TGTGCCAGCATGGGCGGAGGGGATACCAATGAGCAGTTCTTC. It codes for CASMGGGDTNEQFF.

In its sample, this clonotype was seen a few times. The rearrangement uses TRBV29-1 and TRBJ2-2, with unresolved D. The germline V gene has CDR1 SQVTM and CDR2 ANQGSEA. The CDR3 totals 14 residues. V lost 4 bases and J 1 base, leaving 10 bases between the germline ends. Here the CDR3 DNA reads TGCAGCGTTGCTAGAAAGAGGAACACCGGGGAGCTGTTTTTT. Protein sequence: CSVARKRNTGELFF.

The table lists this clonotype with a few counts. This chain joins TRBV29-1 and TRBJ2-3, with D perhaps matching TRBD1 (5 bases). This CDR3 has 15 amino acids. Trimming pared 0 bases from V and 0 bases from J, leaving 10 bases between. The germline gives CDR1 SQVTM, CDR2 ANQGSEA. The CDR3 protein is CSVEDRQTSTDTQYF. The CDR3 DNA follows: TGCAGCGTTGAAGATCGACAGACTAGCACAGATACGCAGTATTTT.

This clonotype occurred a few times. CDR3 amino acids: CASSLPDFYNEQFF. DNA for the CDR3: TGTGCCAGCAGCTTGCCGGACTTTTACAATGAGCAGTTCTTC. V and J are TRBV5-5 and TRBJ2-1; D may be TRBD2 (5 bases). The CDR3 spans 14 residues. Trimming removed 1 base from V and 4 bases from J, with 9 bases in between. Germline CDR1 is SGHKS and CDR2 is YYEKEE (reference sequence).

This chain connects TRBV20-1 to TRBJ2-7, with no clear D. The V gene's germline CDR1 is DFQATT and CDR2 SNEGSKA (reference sequence). Between the trimmed V and J ends, which lost 7 bases and 4 bases, there was a span of 11 bases. The CDR3 contains 11 residues. CDR3 in amino acids: CSGRPSYEQYF. DNA for the CDR3: TGCAGTGGGAGACCCTCTTACGAGCAGTACTTC.

The V gene is TRBV3-1, the J gene TRBJ1-5; D may be TRBD1 (6 bases). The CDR3 length is 16 residues. V lost 4 bases and J 5 bases, leaving 18 bases between the germline ends. Germline loops: CDR1 LGHDT, CDR2 YNNKEL (reference sequence). CDR3 sequence: CASSPRGRGLDQPQHF. CDR3 DNA sequence: TGTGCCAGCAGCCCTCGGGGCAGGGGCCTGGATCAGCCCCAGCATTTT.

The chain links TRBV4-1 to TRBJ1-1; a possible D gene is TRBD1 (6 bases). V was shortened by 6 bases and J by 1 base, with 12 bases between the two germline ends. In germline, CDR1 is MGHRA, CDR2 YSYEKL. The CDR3 loop spans 14 amino acids. CDR3 in amino acids: CASRNVGGNTEAFF. CDR3 in DNA: TGCGCCAGCAGAAATGTAGGGGGGAACACTGAAGCTTTCTTT.

This rearrangement joins TRBV29-1 to TRBJ2-1; TRBD2 aligns across 8 bases. The CDR3 totals 14 residues. Germline V gene sequence: CDR1 SQVTM, CDR2 ANQGSEA. With 4 bases clipped from V and 9 bases from J, the junction kept 11 bases outside the gene matches. The CDR3 coding sequence is TGCAGCGTTGTAGATCGGAAGCGGGAGTGTGAGCAGTTCTTC. Protein product: CSVVDRKRECEQFF.

The chain links TRBV30 to TRBJ1-5, with a weak D call TRBD1 (5 bases). Germline V gene data show CDR1 as GTSNPN and CDR2 as SVGIG (reference sequence). This CDR3 comprises 13 residues. The germline V and J ends were trimmed by 4 bases and 4 bases, with 11 bases remaining between them. The CDR3 coding sequence is TGTGCCTGGAATTATGGGGGGAATCAGCCCCAGCATTTT. Residues: CAWNYGGNQPQHF.

This rearrangement joins TRBV3-1 to TRBJ2-3; 9 bases fit TRBD2. The CDR3 is made up of 15 amino acids. Germline values: CDR1 LGHDT, CDR2 YNNKEL (reference sequence). V was pared by 6 bases and J by 4 bases, with 8 bases of the junction left unmatched. The CDR3 coding sequence is TGTGCCAGCAGTAACAGACTAGCGGTGGCAGATACGCAGTATTTT. It translates to CASSNRLAVADTQYF.

This clonotype appeared many times. The chain couples TRBV12-3 or TRBV12-4 to TRBJ1-4; 10 bases align to TRBD1. The CDR3 covers 14 residues. With V trimmed by 6 bases and J by 8 bases, 6 bases remained unmatched. The CDR3 loop reads CASSQTGGYEKLFF. The DNA for the CDR3 is TGTGCCAGCAGCCAGACAGGGGGCTACGAAAAACTGTTTTTT.